Sequencing of this TCR beta chain was carried out in a study of blood T cell repertoires in COVID-19. Looking at the study overall: Whether acute or convalescent, the COVID-19 samples came from the United States, Italy and Spain.

Under the authors' procedure: Cell counts per sample came from amplifying reference gene primers. Sequencing was performed with immunoSEQ multiplex PCR; in TCRdb, only in-frame clones are kept and a portion is missing. V and J calls plus clone size are reproduced from that table; the DNA served to infer D and trimming. The data hold some 130,000 clones, with roughly 88% observed a single time. V was clipped by 2 bases and J by 1 base; unmatched bases: 0. The CDR3 totals 14 residues. Germline values: CDR1 KGHSH, CDR2 LQKENI. The genes are TRBV18 and TRBJ2-5; 8 nucleotides agree with TRBD1. The sequence was collected from a man aged 65 to 79 with active COVID-19. Sequencing was carried out using peripheral blood. The CDR3 DNA reads as TGTGCCAGCTCACCAACAGGGGGCCAAGAGACCCAGTACTTC. It translates to CASSPTGGQETQYF.